One and the same sample provided the 11 T cell receptor beta chains below, sequenced in a study of cytomegalovirus exposure and HLA in healthy donors. Researchers ran the PCR with 60 Vbeta and 13 Jbeta primers. The protocol was immunoSEQ multiplex PCR, while the TCRdb copy is restricted to in-frame clones and leaves out a portion. Of 25,000 to 40,000 clones in the sample, roughly 44% were seen once. Sequenced sample: PBMCs. These receptors were obtained from a woman between 45 and 60 years old in good health and CMV-seronegative.

The chain links TRBV4-1 to TRBJ2-7; 12 bases line up with TRBD2. In germline, CDR1 is MGHRA, CDR2 YSYEKL. This CDR3 has 15 amino acids. J was trimmed by 5 bases and V by 4 bases; bases with no gene match: 6. The CDR3 DNA reads as TGCGCCAGCAGCCTAACTAGCGGGAGGAGGGACGAGCAGTACTTC. Residues: CASSLTSGRRDEQYF.

The chain carries TRBV11-2 and TRBJ1-3; the D gene is possibly TRBD1 (5 bases). CDR3 size: 14 residues. The germline CDR1 and CDR2 sequences are SGHAT and FQNNGV. The V end was cut by 1 base, the J end by 3 bases, with 7 bases between. This CDR3 reads CASSLGGDGNTIYF. Written as DNA, the CDR3 is TGTGCCAGCAGCTTAGGGGGCGATGGAAACACCATATATTTT.

V and J are TRBV28 and TRBJ2-7; weak D call: TRBD2 (6 bases). V was shortened by 7 bases and J by 2 bases, with 12 bases between the two germline ends. Germline lookup yields CDR1 MDHEN and CDR2 SYDVKM. This CDR3 region has 13 residues. This chain's CDR3 is CASKTGVPYEQYF. The CDR3, as DNA: TGTGCCAGCAAAACGGGGGTCCCCTACGAGCAGTACTTC. Supplemented by reference TRBV28 and TRBJ2-7, the full variable domain reads DVKVTQSSRYLVKRTGEKVFLECVQDMDHENMFWYRQDPGLGLRLIYFSYDVKMKEKGDIPEGYSVSREKKERFSLILESASTNQTSMYLCASKTGVPYEQYFGPGTRLTVT.

V usage is TRBV7-3 and J usage is TRBJ2-7; a possible D gene is TRBD1 (6 bases). Germline assignment: CDR1 SGHTA and CDR2 FQGTGA. The CDR3 covers 15 residues. V lost 2 bases to trimming and J lost 2 bases, with 13 bases between them. The CDR3, as DNA: TGTGCCAGCAGCTTACGCCCGGGACATCCCTACGAGCAGTACTTC. The encoded protein is CASSLRPGHPYEQYF.

This chain uses TRBV7-9 with TRBJ2-1; perhaps TRBD2 as D (5 bases). Deletions cut 3 bases from V and 7 bases from J, with 16 bases between. The CDR3 has 15 amino acids. The germline V gene has CDR1 SEHNR and CDR2 FQNEAQ (reference sequence). The DNA for the CDR3 is TGTGCCAGCAGCTTTACGGGGTCCTTAGGGAATGAGCAGTTCTTC. Encoded protein: CASSFTGSLGNEQFF.

This chain joins TRBV2 and TRBJ1-6, with D perhaps matching TRBD1 (5 bases). There are 16 residues in the CDR3. V dropped 6 bases and J dropped 0 bases, with 12 bases sitting between them. Germline loops: CDR1 SNHLY, CDR2 FYNNEI. The CDR3 coding sequence is TGTGCCAGCAGCGAACAGGCCCACTCCTATAATTCACCCCTCCACTTT. Its protein product is CASSEQAHSYNSPLHF. The full variable domain, with the rest looked up from reference TRBV2 and TRBJ1-6, is EPEVTQTPSHQVTQMGQEVILRCVPISNHLYFYWYRQILGQKVEFLVSFYNNEISEKSEIFDDQFSVERPDGSNFTLKIRSTKLEDSAMYFCASSEQAHSYNSPLHFGNGTRLTVT.

The J gene is TRBJ1-1, the V gene TRBV19; 7 positions match TRBD1. The CDR3 runs to 15 residues. The V gene's germline CDR1 is LNHDA and CDR2 SQIVND (reference sequence). With 5 bases clipped from V and 5 bases from J, the junction kept 11 bases outside the gene matches. The CDR3 DNA sequence: TGTGCCAGTAGTCCCCTGACAGGGACGAGGACTGAAGCTTTCTTT. It translates to CASSPLTGTRTEAFF.

This rearrangement joins TRBV7-9 to TRBJ2-1, with 7 bases fitting TRBD2. This CDR3 is 13 amino acids long. V lost 10 bases and J lost 1; bases outside the gene matches: 4. CDR1 and CDR2 (germline): SEHNR, FQNEAQ (reference sequence). The CDR3 DNA sequence: TGTGCCATTCTGGGGGGGTCCTACAATGAGCAGTTCTTC. Residues: CAILGGSYNEQFF. Using reference TRBV7-9 and TRBJ2-1 for the parts outside the CDR3, the full variable domain is DTGVSQNPRHKITKRGQNVTFRCDPISEHNRLYWYRQTLGQGPEFLTYFQNEAQLEKSRLLSDRFSAERPKGSFSTLEIQRTEQGDSAMYLCAILGGSYNEQFFGPGTRLTVL.

The chain combines TRBV2 with TRBJ2-1, with a possible D match to TRBD2 (5 bases). The germline V and J ends were trimmed by 6 bases and 0 bases, with 12 bases remaining between them. There are 15 residues in the CDR3. Per the germline V gene, CDR1 is SNHLY and CDR2 is FYNNEI. This CDR3 is CASSPGIYSYNEQFF. The CDR3 DNA sequence: TGTGCCAGCAGCCCGGGGATCTACTCCTACAATGAGCAGTTCTTC.

The rearrangement links TRBV10-1 to TRBJ1-1; possible D gene TRBD1, 5 bases. The germline V gene encodes CDR1 WNHNN and CDR2 SYGVQD (reference sequence). The V and J ends lost 0 bases and 4 bases respectively, with 6 bases between them. CDR3 length: 13 amino acids. In DNA, the CDR3 is TGCGCCAGCAGTGAGTCCAGGGCCACTGAAGCTTTCTTT. This sequence encodes CASSESRATEAFF.

This clone was seen a handful of times. This chain uses TRBV28 with TRBJ2-1, with D perhaps matching TRBD2 (6 bases). Between the trimmed V and J ends, which lost 2 bases and 0 bases, there was a span of 20 bases. CDR1 is MDHEN, CDR2 SYDVKM, per germline. This CDR3 is 19 amino acids long. In DNA form, the CDR3 reads TGTGCCAGCAGTTTACGTGGAACCGCTAGCGCGAGCTCCTACAATGAGCAGTTCTTC. This encodes CASSLRGTASASSYNEQFF.